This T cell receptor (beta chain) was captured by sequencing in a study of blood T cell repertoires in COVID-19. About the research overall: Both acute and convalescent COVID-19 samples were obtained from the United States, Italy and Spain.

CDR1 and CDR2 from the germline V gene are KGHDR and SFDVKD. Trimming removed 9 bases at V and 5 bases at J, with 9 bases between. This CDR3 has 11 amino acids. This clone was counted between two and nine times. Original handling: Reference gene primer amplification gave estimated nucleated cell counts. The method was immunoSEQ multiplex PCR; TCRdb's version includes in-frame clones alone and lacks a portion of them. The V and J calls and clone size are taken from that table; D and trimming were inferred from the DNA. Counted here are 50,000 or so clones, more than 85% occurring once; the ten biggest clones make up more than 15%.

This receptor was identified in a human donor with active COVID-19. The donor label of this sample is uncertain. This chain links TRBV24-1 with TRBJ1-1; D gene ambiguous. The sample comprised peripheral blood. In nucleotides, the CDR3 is TGTGCCACCGCGCTCGGGACTGAAGCTTTCTTT. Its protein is CATALGTEAFF.